This T cell receptor beta chain was recorded in a study of metastatic and nonmetastatic thyroid tumors (dated by TCRdb to the early 2020s). With respect to the entire study: The researchers compared repertoires between peripheral blood samples and tumor or nodule tissue samples from patients with malignant or benign thyroid disease.

Paper-wide results and their limitations: TCR beta diversity was reported as significantly higher in malignant tumors than in benign nodules, in both blood and tumor samples.

No patient had received any treatment before thyroid surgery. Using T-cell receptor beta sequencing, the researchers looked back retrospectively at clinical samples from patients, gathered between about 2011 and 2019. This clone was detected ten times or more. Its antigen has not been determined. Base qualities are not provided; no much larger clone lies one nucleotide away. The library was produced with PCR. The reads were generated on an Illumina HiSeq 4000. High-throughput sequencing was used to profile the TCR beta-chain CDR3 region of each patient. Under the source paper's analysis protocol: Drawing on CDR3 differences between clinicopathological groups, the researchers built a classifier meant to tell apart patients with distant-metastatic papillary thyroid cancer. The Shannon index was used to assess repertoire diversity, and the Morisita-Horn index was used to assess tumor-blood repertoire similarity. The raw public reads went through TCRdb reprocessing: fastp at Q25, MiXCR clone calling, in-frame beta chains kept. TCRdb's processing, not the authors', yielded these V and J calls. The sample yields tens of thousands of clones; roughly 15% were counted once. Around 9.3% of the sample belongs to the ten largest clones.

The trim is 4 bases for V and 2 bases for J, with a gap of 11 bases between the germline ends. The CDR3 numbers 14 residues from cysteine through phenylalanine. Of all the DNA, just the CDR3 is kept, 42 bases in frame from base 1. The germline V gene (reference sequence) gives CDR1 as SEHNR and CDR2 as FQNEAQ. The TCR was taken from a female donor with papillary thyroid cancer or a benign thyroid nodule (not recorded which). Some clones in this sample may be carry-over from other donors' samples. In this chain, TRBV7-9 is recombined with TRBJ2-5; TRBD2 might be the D gene, on 5 matching bases. The sequenced sample consisted of tumor tissue. The DNA sequence is given as TGTGCCAGCAGCTCAGCGGTAACGCAAGAGACCCAGTACTTC. Translated, it reads CASSSAVTQETQYF.